The 8 T cell receptor beta chains in this list originate from one sample, sequenced in a study of blood T cell repertoires in COVID-19. Assay: immunoSEQ multiplex PCR; the TCRdb copy retains only in-frame clones and omits some. The repertoire consists of about 64,000 clones, with 75% to 95% occurring once and the leading ten covering 9% to 9.5%. Input material: peripheral blood. The receptors derive from a woman of 80 years or more with active COVID-19.

This clone was counted a single time. The chain uses TRBV7-2 and TRBJ2-2; 7 nucleotides align to TRBD2. V gave up 3 bases and J gave up 4 bases; unmatched junction bases: 8. The CDR3 consists of 16 residues. Looked up from germline, CDR1 is SGHTA and CDR2 is FQGNSA. The CDR3 sequence is CASSFNAREGTGELFF. In DNA, the CDR3 is TGTGCCAGCAGCTTCAACGCCAGGGAGGGCACCGGGGAGCTGTTTTTT.

The chain carries TRBV5-1 and TRBJ2-7; 8 bases match TRBD2. The V gene end was trimmed by 0 bases and the J gene end by 2 bases; junction bases not matched to a gene: 7. This CDR3 contains 16 residues. The germline V gene encodes CDR1 SGHRS and CDR2 YFSETQ. In nucleotides, the CDR3 is TGCGCCAGCAGCTTGGTCCCACTAGCGGATGCCTACGAGCAGTACTTC. It is translated as CASSLVPLADAYEQYF.

The CDR3 DNA reads as TGTGCCAGCAGCTTTGGGCCCAGCGGGGGAGGTGGGGAGACCCAGTACTTC. Amino acids: CASSFGPSGGGGETQYF. The V and J genes are TRBV7-2 and TRBJ2-5, with TRBD2 identical over 8 bases. In germline, CDR1 is SGHTA, CDR2 FQGNSA. The CDR3 consists of 17 residues. V gave up 3 bases and J gave up 5 bases; unmatched junction bases: 14.

The V and J genes are TRBV7-9 and TRBJ2-1; 7 nucleotides line up with TRBD2. Germline V CDR1 and CDR2: SEHNR, FQNEAQ (reference sequence). The CDR3 sequence is 12 residues long. V shed 5 bases, J shed 12 bases, and the junction held 7 bases outside the gene matches. CDR3 DNA: TGTGCCAGCAGCCCGAGCGGGGTCGGGCAGTTCTTC. Protein product: CASSPSGVGQFF.

V usage is TRBV21-1 and J usage is TRBJ2-7; the table's D gene call, TRBD1, was not cross checked with the DNA. TRBV21-1 is a listed pseudogene. This CDR3 region has 13 residues. CDR3 residues: CASSPTGTYEQYV. The CDR3 DNA reads as TGTGCCAGCAGCCCGACAGGAACCTACGAGCAGTACGTC.

The chain employs TRBV11-1 and TRBJ2-1; 9 bases line up with TRBD2. V trimming: 4 bases; J trimming: 0 bases; junction bases outside the gene matches: 4. This CDR3 region has 16 residues. Germline-derived CDR1 and CDR2 are SGHAT and FQDESV (reference sequence). This CDR3 is CASSSNSGSSYNEQFF. CDR3 coding DNA: TGTGCCAGCAGCTCCAATAGCGGGAGCTCCTACAATGAGCAGTTCTTC.

This clone was recorded once. V usage is TRBV5-5 and J usage is TRBJ2-3, with D hard to call. The CDR3 length is 13 residues. CDR1 SGHKS and CDR2 YYEKEE come from the germline V gene (reference sequence). V was trimmed by 0 bases and J by 6 bases, leaving 8 bases between them. The chain's CDR3 is CASSLGAPDTQYF. CDR3 in DNA: TGTGCCAGCAGCTTGGGGGCGCCTGATACGCAGTATTTT.

The V and J genes are TRBV7-9 and TRBJ2-7, with 11 bases that match TRBD2. The CDR3 is 17 amino acids. Germline loops: CDR1 SEHNR, CDR2 FQNEAQ (reference sequence). V was clipped by 1 base and J by 1 base; unmatched bases: 6. The CDR3 DNA sequence: TGTGCCAGCAGCTTAGAAACTAGCGGGGGCCGTTCCTACGAGCAGTACGTC. Amino acid sequence: CASSLETSGGRSYEQYV.